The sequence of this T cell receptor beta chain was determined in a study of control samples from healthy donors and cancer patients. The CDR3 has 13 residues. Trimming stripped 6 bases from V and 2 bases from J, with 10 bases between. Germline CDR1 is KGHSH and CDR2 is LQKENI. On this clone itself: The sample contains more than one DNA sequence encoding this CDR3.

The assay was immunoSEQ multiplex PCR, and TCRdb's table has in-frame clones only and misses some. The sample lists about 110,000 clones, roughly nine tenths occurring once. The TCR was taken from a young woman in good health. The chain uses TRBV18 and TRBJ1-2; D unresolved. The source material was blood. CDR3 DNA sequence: TGTGCCAGCTCGCCAGACAAGAACTATGGCTACACCTTC. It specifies CASSPDKNYGYTF.